This T cell receptor beta chain was profiled in a study of T cells in Graves' hyperthyroidism and ophthalmopathy. Using RNA transcripts as the source, TCR beta CDR3 regions were amplified. The HTBI primer set drove a first-round RT-PCR of the TCR CDR3. TCRdb independently ran MiXCR on the multiplex PCR reads; one entry per CDR3 protein. The sample holds about 400,000 distinct CDR3 sequences, over 11% seen once. The PBMCs studied were ones that came from 8.5 to 10 ml fresh peripheral blood. This CDR3 has 15 residues. Germline V gene data show CDR1 as SQVTM and CDR2 as ANQGSEA. V dropped 5 bases and J dropped 6 bases, with 21 bases sitting between them. This clonotype was seen at least ten times.

The chain uses TRBV29-1 and TRBJ2-3; D call uncertain. The sample taken for sequencing was blood. This clonotype was sampled from a man aged 45-65 years with Graves' ophthalmopathy. As DNA, the CDR3 is TGCAGCGTTTCAAATAGCCAGACTGCCTCCGATACGCAGTATTTT. This encodes CSVSNSQTASDTQYF.